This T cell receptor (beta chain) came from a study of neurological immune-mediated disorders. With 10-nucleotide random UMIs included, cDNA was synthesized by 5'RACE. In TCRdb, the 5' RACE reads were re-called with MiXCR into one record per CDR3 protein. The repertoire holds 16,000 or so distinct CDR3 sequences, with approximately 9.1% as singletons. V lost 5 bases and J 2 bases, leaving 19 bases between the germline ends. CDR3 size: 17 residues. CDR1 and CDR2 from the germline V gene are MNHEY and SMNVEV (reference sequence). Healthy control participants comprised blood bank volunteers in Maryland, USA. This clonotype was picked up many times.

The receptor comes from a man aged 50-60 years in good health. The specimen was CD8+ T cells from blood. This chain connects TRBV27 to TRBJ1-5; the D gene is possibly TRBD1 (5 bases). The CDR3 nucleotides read TGTGCCAGCAGTCCCCCCGGGCAGGGTCTTCGCAATCAGCCCCAGCATTTT. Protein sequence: CASSPPGQGLRNQPQHF.